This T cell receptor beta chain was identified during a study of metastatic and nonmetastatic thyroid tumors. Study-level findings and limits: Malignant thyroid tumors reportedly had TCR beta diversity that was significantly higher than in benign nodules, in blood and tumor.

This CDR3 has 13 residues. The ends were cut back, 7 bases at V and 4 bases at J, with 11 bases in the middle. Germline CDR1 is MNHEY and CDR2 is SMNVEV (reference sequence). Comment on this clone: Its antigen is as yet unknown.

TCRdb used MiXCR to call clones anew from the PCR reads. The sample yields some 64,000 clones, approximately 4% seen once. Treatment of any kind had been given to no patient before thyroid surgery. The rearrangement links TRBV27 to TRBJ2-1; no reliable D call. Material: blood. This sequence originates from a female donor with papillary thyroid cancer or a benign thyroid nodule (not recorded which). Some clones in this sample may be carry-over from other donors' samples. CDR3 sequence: CASTNGVYNEQFF. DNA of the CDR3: TGTGCCAGCACCAATGGGGTTTACAATGAGCAGTTCTTC.